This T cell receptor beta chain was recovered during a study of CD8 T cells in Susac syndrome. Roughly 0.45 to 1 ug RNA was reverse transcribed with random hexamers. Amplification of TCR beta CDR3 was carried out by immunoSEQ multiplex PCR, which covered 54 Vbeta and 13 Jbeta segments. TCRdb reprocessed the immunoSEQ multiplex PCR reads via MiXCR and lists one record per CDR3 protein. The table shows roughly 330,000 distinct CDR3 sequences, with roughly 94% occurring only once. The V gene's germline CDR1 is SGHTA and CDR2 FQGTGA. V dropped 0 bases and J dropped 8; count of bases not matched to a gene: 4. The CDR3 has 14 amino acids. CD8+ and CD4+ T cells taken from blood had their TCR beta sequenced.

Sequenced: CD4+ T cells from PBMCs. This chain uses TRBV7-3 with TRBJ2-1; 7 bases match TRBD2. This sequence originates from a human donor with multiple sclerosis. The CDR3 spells CASSLTGGSDEQFF. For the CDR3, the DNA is TGTGCCAGCAGCTTAACTGGCGGGAGTGATGAGCAGTTCTTC. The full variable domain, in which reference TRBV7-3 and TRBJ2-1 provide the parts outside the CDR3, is GAGVSQTPSNKVTEKGKYVELRCDPISGHTALYWYRQSLGQGPEFLIYFQGTGAADDSGLPNDRFFAVRPEGSVSTLKIQRTERGDSAVYLCASSLTGGSDEQFFGPGTRLTVL.